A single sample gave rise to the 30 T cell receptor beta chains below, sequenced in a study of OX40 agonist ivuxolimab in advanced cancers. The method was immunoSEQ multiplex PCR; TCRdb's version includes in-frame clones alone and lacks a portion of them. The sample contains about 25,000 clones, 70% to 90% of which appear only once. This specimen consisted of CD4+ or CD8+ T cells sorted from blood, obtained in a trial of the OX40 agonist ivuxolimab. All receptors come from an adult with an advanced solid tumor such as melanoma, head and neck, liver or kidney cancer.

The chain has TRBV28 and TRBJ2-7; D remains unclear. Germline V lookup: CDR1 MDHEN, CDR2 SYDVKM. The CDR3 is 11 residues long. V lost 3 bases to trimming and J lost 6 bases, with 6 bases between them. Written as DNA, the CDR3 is TGTGCCAGCAGTTTGTCCGGCGAGCAGTACTTC. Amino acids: CASSLSGEQYF. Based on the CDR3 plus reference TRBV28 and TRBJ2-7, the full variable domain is DVKVTQSSRYLVKRTGEKVFLECVQDMDHENMFWYRQDPGLGLRLIYFSYDVKMKEKGDIPEGYSVSREKKERFSLILESASTNQTSMYLCASSLSGEQYFGPGTRLTVT.

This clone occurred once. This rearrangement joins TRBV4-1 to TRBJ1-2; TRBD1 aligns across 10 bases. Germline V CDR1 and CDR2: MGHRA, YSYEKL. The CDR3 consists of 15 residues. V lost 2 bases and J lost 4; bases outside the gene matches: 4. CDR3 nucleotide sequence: TGCGCCAGCAGCCAAACGACAGGGGGCAGCTATGGCTACACCTTC. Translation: CASSQTTGGSYGYTF.

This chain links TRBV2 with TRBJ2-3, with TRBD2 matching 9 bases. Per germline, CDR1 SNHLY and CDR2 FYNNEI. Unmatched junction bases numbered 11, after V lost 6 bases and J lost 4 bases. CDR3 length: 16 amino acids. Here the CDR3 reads CASSPRTSERADTQYF. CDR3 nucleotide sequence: TGTGCCAGCAGCCCCCGGACTAGCGAGAGGGCAGATACGCAGTATTTT.

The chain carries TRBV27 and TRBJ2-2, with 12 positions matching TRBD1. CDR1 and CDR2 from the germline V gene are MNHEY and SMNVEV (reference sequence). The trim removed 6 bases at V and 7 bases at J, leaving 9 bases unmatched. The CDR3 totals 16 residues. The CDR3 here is CASSSPGTGGGGELFF. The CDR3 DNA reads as TGTGCCAGCAGCTCACCCGGGACAGGGGGCGGCGGGGAGCTGTTTTTT.

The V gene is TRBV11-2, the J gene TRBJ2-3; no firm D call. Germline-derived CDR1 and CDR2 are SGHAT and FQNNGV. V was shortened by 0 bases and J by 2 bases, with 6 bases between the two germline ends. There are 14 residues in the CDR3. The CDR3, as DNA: TGTGCCAGCAGCTTAGAAGGGAACACAGATACGCAGTATTTT. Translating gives CASSLEGNTDTQYF.

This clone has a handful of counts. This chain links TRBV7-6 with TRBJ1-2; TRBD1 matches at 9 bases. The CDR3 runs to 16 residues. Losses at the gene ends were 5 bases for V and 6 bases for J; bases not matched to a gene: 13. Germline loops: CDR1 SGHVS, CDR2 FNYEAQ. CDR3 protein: CASSPDPGQGGDGYTF. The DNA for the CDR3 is TGTGCCAGCAGCCCTGATCCGGGACAGGGAGGAGATGGCTACACCTTC.

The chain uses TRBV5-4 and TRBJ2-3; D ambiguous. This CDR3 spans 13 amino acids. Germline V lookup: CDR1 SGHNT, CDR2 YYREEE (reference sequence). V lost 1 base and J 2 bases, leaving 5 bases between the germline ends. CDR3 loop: CASSLIITDTQYF. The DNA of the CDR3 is TGTGCCAGCAGCTTGATCATCACAGATACGCAGTATTTT.

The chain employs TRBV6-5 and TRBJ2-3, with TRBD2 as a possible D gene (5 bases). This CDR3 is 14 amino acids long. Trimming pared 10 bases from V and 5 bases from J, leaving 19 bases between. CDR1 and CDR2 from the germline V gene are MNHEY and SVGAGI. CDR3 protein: CATGDNGNGDTQYF. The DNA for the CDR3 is TGTGCCACCGGAGATAACGGGAATGGAGATACGCAGTATTTT.

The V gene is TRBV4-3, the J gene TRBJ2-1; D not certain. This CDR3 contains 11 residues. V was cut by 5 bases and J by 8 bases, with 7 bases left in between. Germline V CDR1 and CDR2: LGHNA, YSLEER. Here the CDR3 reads CASSNGYEQFF. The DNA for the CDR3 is TGCGCCAGCAGCAACGGGTATGAGCAGTTCTTC.

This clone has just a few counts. CDR3 nucleotide sequence: TGCAGTGCTGAGAACACCGGGGAGCTGTTTTTT. This encodes CSAENTGELFF. The V and J genes are TRBV20-1 and TRBJ2-2; no definite D call. This CDR3 has 11 residues. V was trimmed by 5 bases and J by 1 base, leaving 2 bases between them. Germline CDR1 reads DFQATT; CDR2 reads SNEGSKA (reference sequence).

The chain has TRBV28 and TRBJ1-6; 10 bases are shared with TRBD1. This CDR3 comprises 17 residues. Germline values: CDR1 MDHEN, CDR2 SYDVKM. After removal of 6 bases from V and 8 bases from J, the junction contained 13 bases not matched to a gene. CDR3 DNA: TGTGCCAGCAGCTCCGGGACAGGGGCTCCCCTGGATTCACCCCTCCACTTT. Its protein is CASSSGTGAPLDSPLHF.

The CDR3 DNA reads TGTGCCAGCAGCCCCCGGGTGGGACTAGCGGGGATCCAAGAGACCCAGTACTTC. It specifies CASSPRVGLAGIQETQYF. This sequence joins TRBV7-6 and TRBJ2-5; 13 nucleotides line up with TRBD2. The V and J ends lost 5 bases and 1 base, in that order; junction bases with no gene match: 10. The length of the CDR3 is 18 residues. The germline gives CDR1 SGHVS, CDR2 FNYEAQ.

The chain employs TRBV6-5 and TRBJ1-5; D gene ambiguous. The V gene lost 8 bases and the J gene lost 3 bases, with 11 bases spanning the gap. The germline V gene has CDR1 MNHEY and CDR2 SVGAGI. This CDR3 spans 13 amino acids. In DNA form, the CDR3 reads TGTGCCAGCTGTTCGGGTTTCAATCAGCCCCAGCATTTT. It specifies CASCSGFNQPQHF.

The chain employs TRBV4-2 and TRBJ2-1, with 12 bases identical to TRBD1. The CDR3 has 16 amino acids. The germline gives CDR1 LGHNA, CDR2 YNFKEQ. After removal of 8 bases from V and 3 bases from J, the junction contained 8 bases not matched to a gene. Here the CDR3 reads CASGGTGGSSYNEQFF. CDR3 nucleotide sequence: TGTGCCAGCGGAGGGACAGGGGGCTCAAGCTACAATGAGCAGTTCTTC.

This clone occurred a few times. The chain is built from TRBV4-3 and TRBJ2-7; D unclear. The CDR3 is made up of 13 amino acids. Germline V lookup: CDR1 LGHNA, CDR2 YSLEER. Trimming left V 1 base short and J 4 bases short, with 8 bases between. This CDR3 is CASSQAVYYEQYF. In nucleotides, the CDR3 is TGCGCCAGCAGCCAAGCGGTTTATTACGAGCAGTACTTC.

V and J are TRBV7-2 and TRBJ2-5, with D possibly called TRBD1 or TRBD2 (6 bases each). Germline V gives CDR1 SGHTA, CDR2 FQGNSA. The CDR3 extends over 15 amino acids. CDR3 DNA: TGTGCTAGAACCGCGGGACACGGCCCCCCGGAGACCCAGTACTTC. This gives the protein CARTAGHGPPETQYF. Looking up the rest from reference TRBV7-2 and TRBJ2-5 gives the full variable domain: GAGVSQSPSNKVTEKGKDVELRCDPISGHTALYWYRQSLGQGLEFLIYFQGNSAPDKSGLPSDRFSAERTGGSVSTLTIQRTQQEDSAVYLCARTAGHGPPETQYFGPGTRLLVL.

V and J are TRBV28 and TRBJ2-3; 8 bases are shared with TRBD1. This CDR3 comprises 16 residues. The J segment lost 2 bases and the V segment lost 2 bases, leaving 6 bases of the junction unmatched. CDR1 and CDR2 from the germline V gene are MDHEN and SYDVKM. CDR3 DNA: TGTGCCAGCAGTTTAGGGACAGGTATTACCACAGATACGCAGTATTTT. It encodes CASSLGTGITTDTQYF.

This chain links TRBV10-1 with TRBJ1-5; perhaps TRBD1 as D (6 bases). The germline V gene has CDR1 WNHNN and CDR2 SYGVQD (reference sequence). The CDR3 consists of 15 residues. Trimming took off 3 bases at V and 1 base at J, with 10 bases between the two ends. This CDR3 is CASSDRGGSNQPQHF. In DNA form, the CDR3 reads TGCGCCAGCAGTGATCGAGGGGGGAGCAATCAGCCCCAGCATTTT.

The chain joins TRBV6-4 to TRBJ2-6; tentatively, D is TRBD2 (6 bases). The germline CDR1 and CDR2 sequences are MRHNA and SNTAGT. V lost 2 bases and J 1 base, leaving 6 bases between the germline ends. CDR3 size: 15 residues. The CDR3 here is CASSDGGSGANVLTF. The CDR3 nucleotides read TGTGCCAGCAGTGACGGAGGGTCTGGGGCCAACGTCCTGACTTTC.

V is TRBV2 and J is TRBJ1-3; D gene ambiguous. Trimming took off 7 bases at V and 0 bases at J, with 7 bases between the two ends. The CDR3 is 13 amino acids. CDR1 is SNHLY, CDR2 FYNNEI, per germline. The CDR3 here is CASTVFSGNTIYF. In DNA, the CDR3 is TGTGCCAGCACGGTCTTCTCTGGAAACACCATATATTTT.

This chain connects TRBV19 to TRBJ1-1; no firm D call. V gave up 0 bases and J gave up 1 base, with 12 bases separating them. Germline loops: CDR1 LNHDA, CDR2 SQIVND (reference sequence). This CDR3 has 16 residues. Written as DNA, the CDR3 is TGTGCCAGTAGTATAGATCCGGGAGTAGCGAACACTGAAGCTTTCTTT. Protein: CASSIDPGVANTEAFF.

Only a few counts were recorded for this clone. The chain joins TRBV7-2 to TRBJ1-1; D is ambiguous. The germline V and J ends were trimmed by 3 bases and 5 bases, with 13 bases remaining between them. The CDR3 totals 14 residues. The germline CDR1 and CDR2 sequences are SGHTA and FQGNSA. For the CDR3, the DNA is TGTGCCAGCAGCTTGGGGATTATGGGGACTGAAGCTTTCTTT. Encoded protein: CASSLGIMGTEAFF. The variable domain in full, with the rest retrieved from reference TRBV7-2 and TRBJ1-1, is GAGVSQSPSNKVTEKGKDVELRCDPISGHTALYWYRQSLGQGLEFLIYFQGNSAPDKSGLPSDRFSAERTGGSVSTLTIQRTQQEDSAVYLCASSLGIMGTEAFFGQGTRLTVV.

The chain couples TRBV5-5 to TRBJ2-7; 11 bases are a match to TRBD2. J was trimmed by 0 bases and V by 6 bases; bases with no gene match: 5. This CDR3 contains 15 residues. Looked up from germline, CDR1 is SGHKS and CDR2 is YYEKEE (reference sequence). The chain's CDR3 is CASKILAGDSYEQYF. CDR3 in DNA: TGTGCCAGCAAAATACTAGCGGGGGACTCCTACGAGCAGTACTTC.

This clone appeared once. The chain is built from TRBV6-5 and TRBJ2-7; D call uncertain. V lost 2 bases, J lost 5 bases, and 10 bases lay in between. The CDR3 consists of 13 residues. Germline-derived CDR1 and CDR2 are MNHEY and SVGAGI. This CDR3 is CASSYGRHNEQYF. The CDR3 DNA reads TGTGCCAGCAGTTACGGGCGCCATAACGAGCAGTACTTC.

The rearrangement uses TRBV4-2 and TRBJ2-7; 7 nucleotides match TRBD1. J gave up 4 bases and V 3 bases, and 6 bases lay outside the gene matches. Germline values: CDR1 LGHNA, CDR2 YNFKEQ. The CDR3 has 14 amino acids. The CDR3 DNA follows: TGTGCCAGCAGCCAGTCCGGGACAGCTTACGAGCAGTACTTC. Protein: CASSQSGTAYEQYF.

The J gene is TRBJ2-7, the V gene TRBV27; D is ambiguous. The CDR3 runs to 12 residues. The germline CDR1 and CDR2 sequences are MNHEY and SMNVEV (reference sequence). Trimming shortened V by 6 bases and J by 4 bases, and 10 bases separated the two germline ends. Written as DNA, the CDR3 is TGTGCCAGCAGGGCCATGGATTACGAGCAGTACTTC. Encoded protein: CASRAMDYEQYF.

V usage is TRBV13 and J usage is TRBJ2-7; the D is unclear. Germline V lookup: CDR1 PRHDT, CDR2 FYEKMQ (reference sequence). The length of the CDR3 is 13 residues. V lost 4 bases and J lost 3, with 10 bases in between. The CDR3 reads CASSSRPHYEQYF. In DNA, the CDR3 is TGTGCCAGCAGCTCCCGTCCTCACTACGAGCAGTACTTC.

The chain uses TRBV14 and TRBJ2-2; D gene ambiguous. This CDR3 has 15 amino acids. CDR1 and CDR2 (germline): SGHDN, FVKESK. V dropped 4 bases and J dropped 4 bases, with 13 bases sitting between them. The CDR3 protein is CASSPAPKGTGELFF. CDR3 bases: TGTGCCAGCAGCCCCGCACCAAAGGGCACCGGGGAGCTGTTTTTT.

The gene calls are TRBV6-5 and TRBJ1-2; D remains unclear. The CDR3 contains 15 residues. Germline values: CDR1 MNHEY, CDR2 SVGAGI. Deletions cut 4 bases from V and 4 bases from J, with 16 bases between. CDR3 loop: CASSSLMAGLYGYTF. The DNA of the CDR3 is TGTGCCAGCAGTTCCTTAATGGCAGGCCTCTATGGCTACACCTTC.

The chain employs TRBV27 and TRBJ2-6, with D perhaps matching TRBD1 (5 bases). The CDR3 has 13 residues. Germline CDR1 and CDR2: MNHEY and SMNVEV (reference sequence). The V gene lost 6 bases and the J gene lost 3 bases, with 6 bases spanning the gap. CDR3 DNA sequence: TGTGCCAGCAGGGGGCTTGGGGCCAACGTCCTGACTTTC. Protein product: CASRGLGANVLTF.